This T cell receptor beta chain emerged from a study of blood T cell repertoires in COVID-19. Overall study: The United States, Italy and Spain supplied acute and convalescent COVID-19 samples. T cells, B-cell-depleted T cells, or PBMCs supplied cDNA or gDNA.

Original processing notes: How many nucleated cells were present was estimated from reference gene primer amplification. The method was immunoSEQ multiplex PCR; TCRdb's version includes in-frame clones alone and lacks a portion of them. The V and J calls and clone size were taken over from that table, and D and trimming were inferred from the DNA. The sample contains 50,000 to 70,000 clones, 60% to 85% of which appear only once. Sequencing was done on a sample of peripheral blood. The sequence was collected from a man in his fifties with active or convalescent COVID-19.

CDR3 region: CASRLSGTGELFF. CDR3 DNA sequence: TGTGCCAGTAGGTTAAGCGGAACAGGGGAGCTGTTTTTT. This rearrangement joins TRBV19 to TRBJ2-2, with D perhaps TRBD2 (5 bases). V lost 6 bases, J lost 8 bases, and 13 bases lay in between. The germline V gene has CDR1 LNHDA and CDR2 SQIVND (reference sequence). The CDR3 consists of 13 residues. Using reference TRBV19 and TRBJ2-2 for the parts outside the CDR3, the full variable domain is DGGITQSPKYLFRKEGQNVTLSCEQNLNHDAMYWYRQDPGQGLRLIYYSQIVNDFQKGDIAEGYSVSREKKESFPLTVTSAQKNPTAFYLCASRLSGTGELFFGEGSRLTVL.